This T cell receptor (beta chain) came from a study of T-cell memory formation after mild COVID-19. Points from the study as a whole: Mainly in CM and EM were contracting CD4+ clones; CD8+ were in EMRA.

TCRdb re-called the 5' RACE reads with MiXCR, one entry per CDR3 protein. The sample includes around 250,000 distinct CDR3 sequences, approximately 10% of them seen just once. Trimming left V 6 bases short and J 10 bases short, with 19 bases between. CDR1 is MNHNS, CDR2 SASEGT, per germline. This CDR3 contains 15 residues. As to this clonotype: Its antigen is unidentified.

The rearrangement uses TRBV6-1 and TRBJ1-6; weak D call: TRBD1 (5 bases). The material sequenced was PBMCs or a T cell subset sorted from them (not recorded which). The TCR comes from a man between 18 and 29 years old who had mild COVID-19 (a few samples of this study predate the infection). Cell type and time point are not known. The CDR3 DNA reads TGTGCCAGCAGAGTAACCCGATTGGGGGGGTCACCCCTCCACTTT. The encoded protein is CASRVTRLGGSPLHF.